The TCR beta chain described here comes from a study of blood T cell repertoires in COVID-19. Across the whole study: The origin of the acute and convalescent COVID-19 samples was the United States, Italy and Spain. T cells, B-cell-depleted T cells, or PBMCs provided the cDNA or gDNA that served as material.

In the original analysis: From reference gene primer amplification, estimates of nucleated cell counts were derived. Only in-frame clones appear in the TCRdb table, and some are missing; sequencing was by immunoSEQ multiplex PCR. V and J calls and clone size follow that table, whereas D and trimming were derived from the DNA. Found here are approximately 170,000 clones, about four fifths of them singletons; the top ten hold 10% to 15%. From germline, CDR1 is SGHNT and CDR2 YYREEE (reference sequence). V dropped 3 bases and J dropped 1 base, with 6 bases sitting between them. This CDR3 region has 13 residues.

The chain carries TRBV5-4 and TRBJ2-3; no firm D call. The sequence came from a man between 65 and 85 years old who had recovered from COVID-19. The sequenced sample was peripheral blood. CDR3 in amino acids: CASSSLGTDTQYF. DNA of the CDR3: TGTGCCAGCAGCTCTCTAGGCACAGATACGCAGTATTTT.